These 28 T cell receptor beta chains came from one sample sequenced in a study of T cells in Graves' hyperthyroidism and ophthalmopathy. From RNA transcripts, TCR beta CDR3 regions were amplified. Initially, a first-round RT-PCR of the TCR CDR3 employed the HTBI primer set. In TCRdb, the multiplex PCR reads were re-called with MiXCR into one record per CDR3 protein. The sample consists of more than 600,000 distinct CDR3 sequences, 16% of them appearing once. Input material: blood. These receptors all come from a young man with Graves' hyperthyroidism.

This clonotype was seen a handful of times. This chain links TRBV6-9 with TRBJ2-7; no definite D call. CDR1 and CDR2 from the germline V gene are MNHGY and SVAAGI. V dropped 4 bases and J dropped 5 bases, with 12 bases sitting between them. This CDR3 spans 13 amino acids. The CDR3 sequence: CASSSGGLDEQYF. The CDR3, as DNA: TGTGCCAGCAGTTCAGGCGGCCTCGACGAGCAGTACTTC.

This clonotype appeared a few times. The chain has TRBV5-1 and TRBJ1-5, with TRBD1 as a possible D gene (5 bases). Germline V CDR1 and CDR2: SGHRS, YFSETQ. This CDR3 comprises 15 residues. V was cut by 3 bases and J by 4 bases, with 14 bases left in between. In DNA, the CDR3 is TGCGCCAGCAGCTCGGTACCCGGGGGAAATCAGCCCCAGCATTTT. Translated, it gives CASSSVPGGNQPQHF.

This clonotype was recorded at least ten times. V gene TRBV2 combines with J gene TRBJ2-5; TRBD2 matches at 7 bases. CDR3 length: 15 amino acids. The germline CDR1 and CDR2 sequences are SNHLY and FYNNEI. V was clipped by 11 bases and J by 4 bases; unmatched bases: 16. In DNA form, the CDR3 reads TGTGCCGTTTACCGGCCAGGGAGGGGAGCAGAGACCCAGTACTTC. Its translation is CAVYRPGRGAETQYF.

This clonotype was seen a handful of times. The chain recombines TRBV7-9 with TRBJ1-5; D is unresolved. The CDR3 runs to 15 residues. Germline assignment: CDR1 SEHNR and CDR2 FQNEAQ (reference sequence). The V and J ends lost 5 bases and 5 bases respectively, with 16 bases between them. The CDR3 sequence: CASSQEAAADQPQHF. CDR3 nucleotide sequence: TGTGCCAGCAGCCAAGAGGCAGCAGCGGATCAGCCCCAGCATTTT.

This clonotype has only a few counts. V gene TRBV4-3 combines with J gene TRBJ2-1; 9 positions match TRBD2. The CDR3 has 15 amino acids. V was clipped by 3 bases and J by 5 bases; unmatched bases: 5. Germline loops: CDR1 LGHNA, CDR2 YSLEER. The CDR3 bases are TGCGCCAGCAGCCAGGTAGCGGGAGAGAACAATGAGCAGTTCTTC. Translating gives CASSQVAGENNEQFF.

The chain has TRBV5-1 and TRBJ2-7, with D maybe TRBD2 (6 bases). There are 14 residues in the CDR3. The V gene's germline CDR1 is SGHRS and CDR2 YFSETQ. The ends were cut back, 0 bases at V and 6 bases at J, with 13 bases in the middle. In DNA form, the CDR3 reads TGCGCCAGCAGCTTGGCGAGGGGAGGAGTCGAGCAGTACTTC. It specifies CASSLARGGVEQYF.

J is TRBJ2-1 and V is TRBV9; D uncertain. The CDR3 is made up of 15 amino acids. The germline gives CDR1 SGDLS, CDR2 YYNGEE. V was shortened by 2 bases and J by 6 bases, with 15 bases between the two germline ends. The CDR3 region is CASSVTPGSGNEQFF. The CDR3 DNA reads TGTGCCAGCAGCGTGACTCCGGGCTCGGGCAATGAGCAGTTCTTC. The variable domain in full, completed from reference TRBV9 and TRBJ2-1, reads DSGVTQTPKHLITATGQRVTLRCSPRSGDLSVYWYQQSLDQGLQFLIQYYNGEERAKGNILERFSAQQFPDLHSELNLSSLELGDSALYFCASSVTPGSGNEQFFGPGTRLTVL.

The chain recombines TRBV20-1 with TRBJ2-4; TRBD1 or TRBD2 may be the D gene (5 bases each). The germline V and J ends were trimmed by 1 base and 8 bases, with 15 bases remaining between them. This CDR3 is built from 14 residues. Germline CDR1 DFQATT, CDR2 SNEGSKA (reference sequence). CDR3 in DNA: TGCAGTGCTAGAGGGGGCAGGGACGGTGACATTCAGTACTTC. Translating gives CSARGGRDGDIQYF.

For the CDR3, the DNA is TGTGCCAGCGGGTTGATGGGGGCCAACGTCCTGACTTTC. Encoded protein: CASGLMGANVLTF. J is TRBJ2-6 and V is TRBV12-3 or TRBV12-4, with no clear D. Trimming stripped 8 bases from V and 4 bases from J, with 9 bases between. The CDR3 runs 13 residues.

A few counts support this clonotype. This rearrangement joins TRBV11-2 to TRBJ2-7; 11 bases fit TRBD2. The junction had 6 bases not matched to a gene; V was cut back by 5 bases and J by 0 bases. This CDR3 is built from 16 residues. Germline V gene sequence: CDR1 SGHAT, CDR2 FQNNGV. CDR3 sequence reads: CASSQGTSGSSYEQYF. The CDR3 bases are TGTGCCAGCAGCCAGGGGACTAGCGGAAGCTCCTACGAGCAGTACTTC.

The chain combines TRBV28 with TRBJ2-7, with D perhaps TRBD2 (5 bases). V dropped 7 bases and J dropped 7 bases, with 11 bases sitting between them. The CDR3 has 11 residues. The germline CDR1 and CDR2 sequences are MDHEN and SYDVKM. The CDR3 DNA reads as TGTGCCAGCAATGAGGGCGGTGAGCAGTACTTC. Its protein is CASNEGGEQYF.

The table lists this clonotype with many counts. J is TRBJ2-7 and V is TRBV7-9; D call uncertain. This CDR3 has 11 residues. Per germline, CDR1 SEHNR and CDR2 FQNEAQ (reference sequence). Trimming left V 5 bases short and J 3 bases short, with 5 bases between. The CDR3 sequence is CASSVLYEQYF. The CDR3 DNA sequence: TGTGCCAGCAGCGTCCTCTACGAGCAGTACTTC.

Worth noting for this clonotype: This sequence may be a read error, since a much larger clone differs from it by one base. The V call is TRBV27, the J call TRBJ2-7, with D tentatively TRBD1 (6 bases). Germline CDR1 and CDR2: MNHEY and SMNVEV (reference sequence). The CDR3 runs to 16 residues. The CDR3, as DNA: TGTGCCAACAGTTTATCGATCCAGGGGAATTGGGATGAGCAGTACTTC. Encoded protein: CANSLSIQGNWDEQYF.

V is TRBV10-3 and J is TRBJ2-1; the match to TRBD2 covers 13 bases. There are 17 residues in the CDR3. The junction had 8 bases not matched to a gene; V was cut back by 2 bases and J by 7 bases. Germline V lookup: CDR1 ENHRY, CDR2 SYGVKD. The CDR3 region is CAISERLGLAGENEQFF. CDR3 bases: TGTGCCATCAGTGAGCGCTTAGGACTAGCGGGAGAGAATGAGCAGTTCTTC.

This clonotype appeared many times. The chain uses TRBV12-3 or TRBV12-4 and TRBJ2-5; D is perhaps TRBD1 (5 bases). The V and J ends lost 3 bases and 4 bases respectively, with 15 bases between them. This CDR3 comprises 15 residues. The CDR3 coding sequence is TGTGCCAGCAGTTTGCGTAGGGGTTCTGGAGAGACCCAGTACTTC. This codes for CASSLRRGSGETQYF.

This clonotype was seen at least ten times. CDR3 protein: CASSLGRNNEQFF. CDR3 bases: TGTGCCAGCAGCTTAGGACGGAACAATGAGCAGTTCTTC. The rearrangement joins TRBV27 to TRBJ2-1; no definite D call. Germline-derived CDR1 and CDR2 are MNHEY and SMNVEV (reference sequence). The CDR3 covers 13 residues. Trimming stripped 6 bases from V and 5 bases from J, with 11 bases between.

J is TRBJ2-4 and V is TRBV12-3 or TRBV12-4; D is unresolved. The V and J ends lost 5 bases and 0 bases respectively, with 8 bases between them. The CDR3 has 14 amino acids. The CDR3 region is CASSPYPAKNIQYF. Written as DNA, the CDR3 is TGTGCCAGCAGTCCCTATCCAGCCAAAAACATTCAGTACTTC.

The J gene is TRBJ2-2, the V gene TRBV10-3; D could derive from TRBD1 or TRBD2 (6 bases each). Per the germline V gene, CDR1 is ENHRY and CDR2 is SYGVKD. This CDR3 contains 16 residues. V shed 6 bases and J shed 4 bases, with 18 bases lying between them. Here the CDR3 reads CAISPTGGGFTGELFF. CDR3 bases: TGTGCCATCAGCCCGACAGGAGGGGGGTTCACCGGGGAGCTGTTTTTT.

J is TRBJ2-2 and V is TRBV11-3, with D possibly being TRBD1 (7 bases). Germline lookup yields CDR1 SGHNT and CDR2 YENEEA. The V gene lost 4 bases and the J gene lost 3 bases, with 21 bases spanning the gap. The CDR3 consists of 18 residues. The CDR3 DNA follows: TGTGCCAGCAGCTCGGGGGTTGGCAGGGGGATCGACACCGGGGAGCTGTTTTTT. Residues: CASSSGVGRGIDTGELFF. Drawing the rest from reference TRBV11-3 and TRBJ2-2, the complete variable domain is EAGVVQSPRYKIIEKKQPVAFWCNPISGHNTLYWYLQNLGQGPELLIRYENEEAVDDSQLPKDRFSAERLKGVDSTLKIQPAELGDSAVYLCASSSGVGRGIDTGELFFGEGSRLTVL.

This clonotype was recorded many times. The chain employs TRBV5-1 and TRBJ1-1; D gene uncertain. There are 14 residues in the CDR3. Germline V gene data show CDR1 as SGHRS and CDR2 as YFSETQ. V lost 1 base, J lost 5 bases, and 12 bases lay in between. CDR3 coding DNA: TGCGCCAGCAGCTTGTACGGGTCGGGGACTGAAGCTTTCTTT. This codes for CASSLYGSGTEAFF.

This clonotype was counted many times. The chain is built from TRBV7-2 and TRBJ2-3; TRBD2 agrees at 11 bases. With 5 bases clipped from V and 1 base from J, the junction kept 5 bases outside the gene matches. CDR3 size: 16 residues. The germline CDR1 and CDR2 sequences are SGHTA and FQGNSA. CDR3 DNA: TGTGCCAGCAGCCCCGTAGCGGGAGGGGGCACAGATACGCAGTATTTT. Protein product: CASSPVAGGGTDTQYF.

Ten or more counts support this clonotype. The V and J genes are TRBV11-2 and TRBJ2-7; 9 bases agree with TRBD1. V lost 5 bases to trimming and J lost 3 bases; unmatched junction nucleotides: 5. The CDR3 is 14 amino acids. In germline, CDR1 is SGHAT, CDR2 FQNNGV. CDR3 amino acids: CASSPDRGFYEQYF. DNA of the CDR3: TGTGCCAGCAGCCCGGACAGGGGATTCTACGAGCAGTACTTC.

This clonotype was recorded many times. The CDR3 DNA reads as TGTGCCAGCAGTTTAAGCAGGGATTCTGATACGCAGTATTTT. Protein: CASSLSRDSDTQYF. The chain joins TRBV27 to TRBJ2-3; D may be TRBD1 (5 bases). V lost 2 bases, J lost 6 bases, and 12 bases lay in between. In germline, CDR1 is MNHEY, CDR2 SMNVEV (reference sequence). This CDR3 is 14 amino acids long.

This clonotype was observed a handful of times. The gene calls are TRBV5-1 and TRBJ2-7, with D maybe TRBD1 (5 bases). The CDR3 extends over 15 amino acids. V was cut by 4 bases and J by 3 bases, with 17 bases left in between. Germline V lookup: CDR1 SGHRS, CDR2 YFSETQ. The DNA of the CDR3 is TGCGCCAGCAGCCCCGGACACGCCACCCTCTACGAGCAGTACTTC. As protein: CASSPGHATLYEQYF.

As for this clonotype: A much larger clonotype is one base distant, so this may be a read error. This chain connects TRBV28 to TRBJ2-1, with 10 bases aligning to TRBD1. Trimming cost V 2 bases and J 2 bases; bases outside gene matches: 3. CDR1 and CDR2 (germline): MDHEN, SYDVKM. This CDR3 comprises 16 residues. As DNA, the CDR3 is TGTGCCAGCAGTTTACCGGGACAGGGGCCCTACAATGAGCAGTTCTTC. Translation gives CASSLPGQGPYNEQFF. Full variable domain (remainder filled in from reference TRBV28 and TRBJ2-1): DVKVTQSSRYLVKRTGEKVFLECVQDMDHENMFWYRQDPGLGLRLIYFSYDVKMKEKGDIPEGYSVSREKKERFSLILESASTNQTSMYLCASSLPGQGPYNEQFFGPGTRLTVL.

This clonotype occurred many times. The chain uses TRBV7-9 and TRBJ2-7; TRBD2 agrees at 7 bases. Per germline, CDR1 SEHNR and CDR2 FQNEAQ (reference sequence). The CDR3 runs 14 residues. V was clipped by 5 bases and J by 5 bases; unmatched bases: 9. The DNA for the CDR3 is TGTGCCAGCAGCCTATGGACTAGAGGCGACGAGCAGTACTTC. It translates to CASSLWTRGDEQYF.

Ten or more counts support this clonotype. This chain joins TRBV29-1 and TRBJ2-7; 12 bases are a match to TRBD2. Germline CDR1 reads SQVTM; CDR2 reads ANQGSEA. V lost 2 bases to trimming and J lost 5 bases; unmatched junction nucleotides: 7. The CDR3 covers 15 residues. The CDR3 DNA is TGCAGCGTTGAACTGACTAGCGGGAGTAGGGACGAGCAGTACTTC. It translates to CSVELTSGSRDEQYF.

This clonotype was seen only once. The chain recombines TRBV3-1 with TRBJ2-5; the D is unclear. Germline V gives CDR1 LGHDT, CDR2 YNNKEL (reference sequence). This CDR3 spans 12 amino acids. V was cut by 0 bases and J by 13 bases, with 12 bases left in between. This CDR3 reads CASSQEGRLRYF. The CDR3 bases are TGTGCCAGCAGCCAAGAAGGAAGACTCCGGTACTTC.